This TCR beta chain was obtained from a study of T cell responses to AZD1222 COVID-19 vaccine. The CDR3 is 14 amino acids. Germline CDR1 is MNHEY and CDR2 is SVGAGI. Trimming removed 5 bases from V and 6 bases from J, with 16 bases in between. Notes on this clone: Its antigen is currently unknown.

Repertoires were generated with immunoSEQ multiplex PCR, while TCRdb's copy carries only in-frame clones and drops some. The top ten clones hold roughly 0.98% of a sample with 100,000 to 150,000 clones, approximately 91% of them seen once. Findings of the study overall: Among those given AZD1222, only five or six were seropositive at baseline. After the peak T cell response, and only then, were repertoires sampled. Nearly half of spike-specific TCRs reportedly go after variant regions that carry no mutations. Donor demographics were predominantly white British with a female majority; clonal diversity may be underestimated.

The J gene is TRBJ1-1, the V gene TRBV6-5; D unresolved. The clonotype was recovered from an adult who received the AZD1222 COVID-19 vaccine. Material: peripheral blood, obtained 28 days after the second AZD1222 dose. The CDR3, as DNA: TGTGCCAGCAGTCAAAGACTTGGGAAGGCTGAAGCTTTCTTT. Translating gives CASSQRLGKAEAFF.